The 19 T cell receptor beta chains listed next were all sequenced from one sample in a study of blood T cell repertoires in COVID-19. Only in-frame clones appear in the TCRdb table, and some are missing; sequencing was by immunoSEQ multiplex PCR. Of some 110,000 clones in the sample, roughly 86% were seen once. Sequenced sample: peripheral blood. The source of these receptors is a man aged 40-49 years with acute or convalescent COVID-19.

V usage is TRBV5-1 and J usage is TRBJ2-2, with D perhaps TRBD2 (5 bases). CDR1 is SGHRS, CDR2 YFSETQ, per germline. This CDR3 is built from 14 residues. V was clipped by 4 bases and J by 5 bases, with 12 bases between them. The DNA of the CDR3 is TGCGCCAGCAGCCCCCAGAGCGGAACCGGGGAGCTGTTTTTT. Translation: CASSPQSGTGELFF.

This rearrangement joins TRBV11-3 to TRBJ1-1; D unclear. Trimming cost V 5 bases and J 4 bases, with 11 bases left between them. Per the germline V gene, CDR1 is SGHNT and CDR2 is YENEEA. The CDR3 extends over 13 amino acids. Written as DNA, the CDR3 is TGTGCCAGCAGCACTCAGAGGAGCACTGAAGCTTTCTTT. Protein product: CASSTQRSTEAFF.

The chain recombines TRBV19 with TRBJ2-3; D ambiguous. There are 13 residues in the CDR3. The V end was cut by 5 bases, the J end by 1 base, with 7 bases between. Germline V gene lookup returns CDR1 LNHDA and CDR2 SQIVND (reference sequence). The CDR3 region is CASSLSGTDTQYF. DNA for the CDR3: TGTGCCAGTAGTCTATCCGGCACAGATACGCAGTATTTT.

The chain has TRBV30 and TRBJ1-3; TRBD1 aligns across 7 bases. This CDR3 has 15 residues. V was clipped by 8 bases and J by 8 bases; unmatched bases: 18. Germline assignment: CDR1 GTSNPN and CDR2 SVGIG (reference sequence). As DNA, the CDR3 is TGTGCCACAGAAGGGACAGTCCGACCCAGGGACACCATATATTTT. Residues: CATEGTVRPRDTIYF.

The chain recombines TRBV24-1 with TRBJ2-2, with D possibly being TRBD2 (7 bases). Germline CDR1 reads KGHDR; CDR2 reads SFDVKD. CDR3 length equals 15 residues. Between the trimmed V and J ends, which lost 5 bases and 4 bases, there was a span of 13 bases. The CDR3 is CATSALRGGTGELFF. CDR3 nucleotides: TGTGCCACCAGTGCCCTGAGGGGGGGCACCGGGGAGCTGTTTTTT.

V and J are TRBV29-1 and TRBJ2-3, with 9 bases lining up with TRBD2. The CDR3 is 14 residues long. Unmatched junction bases numbered 7, after V lost 5 bases and J lost 4 bases. Per the germline V gene, CDR1 is SQVTM and CDR2 is ANQGSEA. In DNA, the CDR3 is TGCAGCGTTCGGGGCGGGGGGGCGGCAGATACGCAGTATTTT. Its protein product is CSVRGGGAADTQYF.

The chain has TRBV5-4 and TRBJ1-4, with TRBD1 identical over 7 bases. The CDR3 totals 15 residues. Per the germline V gene, CDR1 is SGHNT and CDR2 is YYREEE (reference sequence). V was clipped by 0 bases and J by 5 bases; unmatched bases: 4. CDR3 protein: CASSLDGRGNEKLFF. The CDR3 nucleotides read TGTGCCAGCAGCTTGGACGGCAGGGGGAATGAAAAACTGTTTTTT.

The table lists this clone with a count of one. The CDR3 loop is CASSSGTNSYNEQFF. In nucleotides, the CDR3 is TGCGCCAGCAGTTCCGGGACTAACTCCTACAATGAGCAGTTCTTC. The chain uses TRBV5-1 and TRBJ2-1; TRBD2 matches 7 bases. Trimming removed 5 bases from V and 0 bases from J; junction bases left unmatched: 5. The germline gives CDR1 SGHRS, CDR2 YFSETQ. The CDR3 extends over 15 amino acids.

V gene TRBV24-1 combines with J gene TRBJ2-1; TRBD1 aligns across 11 bases. Germline trimming cut 6 bases from V and 7 bases from J; bases unmatched to any gene: 10. CDR1 and CDR2 (germline): KGHDR, SFDVKD. This CDR3 region has 16 residues. The CDR3 loop reads CATSTDRGRSLNEQFF. Here the CDR3 DNA reads TGTGCCACCAGTACGGACAGGGGGCGCTCGTTGAATGAGCAGTTCTTC.

The chain joins TRBV20-1 to TRBJ1-4, with unresolved D. The CDR3 length is 11 residues. From germline, CDR1 is DFQATT and CDR2 SNEGSKA (reference sequence). The CDR3 nucleotides read TGCAGCGGCGAAGAGCGTGAAAAACTGTTTTTT. This gives the protein CSGEEREKLFF.

The chain is built from TRBV6-5 and TRBJ1-2; perhaps TRBD1 as D (5 bases). The CDR3 is made up of 14 amino acids. Germline assignment: CDR1 MNHEY and CDR2 SVGAGI. Trimming shortened V by 5 bases and J by 7 bases, and 17 bases separated the two germline ends. CDR3 bases: TGTGCCAGCAGTATGGGGCCCTCTATGTCTGGCTACACCTTC. Protein sequence: CASSMGPSMSGYTF.

This chain joins TRBV7-2 and TRBJ2-5; 11 bases are shared with TRBD2. This CDR3 has 15 residues. Trimming took 5 bases from V and 3 from J; bases not matched to a gene: 5. Germline lookup yields CDR1 SGHTA and CDR2 FQGNSA. The DNA of the CDR3 is TGTGCCAGCAGCAAGGGACTAGCGGTCGAAGAGACCCAGTACTTC. It is translated as CASSKGLAVEETQYF.

V and J are TRBV5-1 and TRBJ1-1, with 10 bases that match TRBD1. The trim removed 4 bases at V and 1 base at J, leaving 1 base unmatched. There are 14 residues in the CDR3. Looked up from germline, CDR1 is SGHRS and CDR2 is YFSETQ. The CDR3: CASSRTGGNTEAFF. In nucleotides, the CDR3 is TGCGCCAGCAGCAGGACAGGGGGGAACACTGAAGCTTTCTTT.

The chain has TRBV6-5 and TRBJ2-7; TRBD1 is a possible D gene (6 bases). Germline V gene lookup returns CDR1 MNHEY and CDR2 SVGAGI. V lost 6 bases and J 1 base, leaving 16 bases between the germline ends. There are 15 residues in the CDR3. The CDR3 nucleotides read TGTGCCAGCAGCCGCGACAGGAGTGGTTCCTACGAGCAGTACTTC. It specifies CASSRDRSGSYEQYF.

This chain uses TRBV2 with TRBJ2-7; 8 bases map to TRBD1. With 3 bases clipped from V and 3 bases from J, the junction kept 7 bases outside the gene matches. Germline CDR1 SNHLY, CDR2 FYNNEI. This CDR3 contains 15 residues. CDR3 DNA: TGTGCCAGCAGTGAGGACAGGGTGGTTATCTACGAGCAGTACTTC. It encodes CASSEDRVVIYEQYF. The full variable domain, in which reference TRBV2 and TRBJ2-7 provide the parts outside the CDR3, is EPEVTQTPSHQVTQMGQEVILRCVPISNHLYFYWYRQILGQKVEFLVSFYNNEISEKSEIFDDQFSVERPDGSNFTLKIRSTKLEDSAMYFCASSEDRVVIYEQYFGPGTRLTVT.

V gene TRBV12-3 or TRBV12-4 combines with J gene TRBJ1-2; TRBD1 agrees at 9 bases. V was pared by 5 bases and J by 5 bases, with 3 bases of the junction left unmatched. The CDR3 runs to 13 residues. In DNA form, the CDR3 reads TGTGCCAGCAGTAAGGACAGGGGATATGGCTACACCTTC. Translating gives CASSKDRGYGYTF.

This rearrangement joins TRBV20-1 to TRBJ1-1; 7 bases line up with TRBD1. With 3 bases clipped from V and 5 bases from J, the junction kept 3 bases outside the gene matches. Germline V CDR1 and CDR2: DFQATT, SNEGSKA (reference sequence). This CDR3 region has 12 residues. This CDR3 is CSASRGRTEAFF. The CDR3 bases are TGCAGTGCTAGTAGGGGGCGAACTGAAGCTTTCTTT.

The gene calls are TRBV23-1 and TRBJ2-2; TRBD1 is a possible D gene (5 bases). TRBV23-1 is given ORF status, its function remaining uncertain. The CDR3 is 13 residues long. With 3 bases removed from V and 4 bases from J, the gap between germline ends came to 6 bases. The CDR3 DNA is TGCGCCAGCAGTCATGACAGCACCGGGGAGCTGTTTTTT. Translation: CASSHDSTGELFF.

V gene TRBV30 combines with J gene TRBJ1-1, with 10 bases fitting TRBD1. The CDR3 contains 15 residues. Germline CDR1 and CDR2: GTSNPN and SVGIG (reference sequence). The CDR3 here is CVVTPGQGWNTEAFF. In DNA, the CDR3 is TGTGTGGTAACTCCGGGACAGGGGTGGAACACTGAAGCTTTCTTT.